The TCR beta chain described here comes from a study of shared clonotypes between healthy human individuals. Study overall: Each donor contributed plates that comprised three CD4 naive, three CD4 memory, two CD8 naive and one CD8 memory. The study's findings and limits: Some clonotypes were shared by all four sorted-subset donors, while others were not shared. The non-shared ones had lower generation probabilities than the shared ones. Naive subsets usually exceeded memory subsets in estimated richness.

Sequenced by immunoSEQ multiplex PCR; TCRdb stores in-frame clones only, minus some. This table has some 600,000 clones, about 96% appearing once. This CDR3 spans 18 amino acids. V was pared by 2 bases and J by 0 bases, with 17 bases between. Germline loops: CDR1 MNHEY, CDR2 SMNVEV (reference sequence). Details on this clone: Its specificity is not known.

In the naive CD8 group, cells lacked CD45RO and were positively selected for CCR7, so terminally differentiated effector memory CD45RA+ cells were left out. The clonotype was recovered from a woman aged 25 to 45 in good health. The sample taken for sequencing was naive CD8+ T cells sorted from blood. This chain links TRBV27 with TRBJ1-3; D unclear. CDR3 loop: CASSLTPDPRDSGNTIYF. For the CDR3, the DNA is TGTGCCAGCAGTTTAACTCCGGACCCGAGGGACTCTGGAAACACCATATATTTT.